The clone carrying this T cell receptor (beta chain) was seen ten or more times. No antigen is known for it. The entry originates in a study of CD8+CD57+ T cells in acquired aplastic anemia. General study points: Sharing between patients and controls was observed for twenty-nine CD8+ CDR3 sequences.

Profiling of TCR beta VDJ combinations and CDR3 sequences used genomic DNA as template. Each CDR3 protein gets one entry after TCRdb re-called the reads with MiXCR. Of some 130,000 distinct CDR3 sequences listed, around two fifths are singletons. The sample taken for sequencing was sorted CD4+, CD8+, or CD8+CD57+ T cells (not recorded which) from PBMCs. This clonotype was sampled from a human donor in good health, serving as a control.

The CDR3 sequence is CASSFVYEQYF. CDR3 nucleotide sequence: TGTGCCAGCAGCTTTGTGTACGAGCAGTACTTC. The rearrangement uses TRBV11-2 and TRBJ2-7; no reliable D call. V lost 3 bases and J 4 bases, leaving 4 bases between the germline ends. The germline V gene has CDR1 SGHAT and CDR2 FQNNGV. The CDR3 contains 11 residues.